This record concerns one T cell receptor (beta chain) sequence. Its specificity is not known. This sample was included in a study of cytomegalovirus exposure and HLA in healthy donors. Study-wide points: It was about 150 TCR beta chains that were listed as cytomegalovirus-associated.

The repertoire was sequenced with immunoSEQ multiplex PCR; TCRdb's copy has only in-frame clones and lacks some. The table includes around 52,000 clones, 80% to 90% detected once. The length of the CDR3 is 15 residues. Germline CDR1 reads LGHNA; CDR2 reads YSLEER. V lost 0 bases and J 5 bases, leaving 13 bases between the germline ends. The V gene is TRBV4-3, the J gene TRBJ1-1, with D possibly being TRBD1 (6 bases). The TCR comes from a woman in her twenties or thirties in good health and CMV-seronegative. What was sequenced was PBMCs. CDR3 region: CASSQDAGDGTEAFF. The CDR3 region has the DNA TGCGCCAGCAGCCAAGATGCAGGGGATGGGACTGAAGCTTTCTTT.